This T cell receptor beta chain is from a study of blood T cells in healthy people across ages. Primers used in a second PCR of about 7 to 12 cycles were a sample-barcoded 5' primer and a J-beta primer mix. TCRdb used MiXCR to reprocess the 5' RACE reads, holding one entry per CDR3 protein. The table includes fewer than 650,000 distinct CDR3 sequences, 25% to 35% detected once. Germline V gene data show CDR1 as SGHVS and CDR2 as FNYEAQ. Trimming took off 2 bases at V and 7 bases at J, with 12 bases between the two ends. The CDR3 length is 15 residues. This sample was shared with a second study, whose subject was T cells of mothers and their children. That study reports: Per child, some 3 million TCR beta CDR3 reads were obtained, against over 9 million per mother.

The receptor comes from a boy under 10 years old in good health. This chain joins TRBV7-6 and TRBJ1-6; D may be TRBD1 (5 bases). Sequencing input: blood. CDR3 sequence: CASSLRGSRNSPLHF. In DNA form, the CDR3 reads TGTGCCAGCAGCTTACGGGGGTCACGGAATTCACCCCTCCACTTT.